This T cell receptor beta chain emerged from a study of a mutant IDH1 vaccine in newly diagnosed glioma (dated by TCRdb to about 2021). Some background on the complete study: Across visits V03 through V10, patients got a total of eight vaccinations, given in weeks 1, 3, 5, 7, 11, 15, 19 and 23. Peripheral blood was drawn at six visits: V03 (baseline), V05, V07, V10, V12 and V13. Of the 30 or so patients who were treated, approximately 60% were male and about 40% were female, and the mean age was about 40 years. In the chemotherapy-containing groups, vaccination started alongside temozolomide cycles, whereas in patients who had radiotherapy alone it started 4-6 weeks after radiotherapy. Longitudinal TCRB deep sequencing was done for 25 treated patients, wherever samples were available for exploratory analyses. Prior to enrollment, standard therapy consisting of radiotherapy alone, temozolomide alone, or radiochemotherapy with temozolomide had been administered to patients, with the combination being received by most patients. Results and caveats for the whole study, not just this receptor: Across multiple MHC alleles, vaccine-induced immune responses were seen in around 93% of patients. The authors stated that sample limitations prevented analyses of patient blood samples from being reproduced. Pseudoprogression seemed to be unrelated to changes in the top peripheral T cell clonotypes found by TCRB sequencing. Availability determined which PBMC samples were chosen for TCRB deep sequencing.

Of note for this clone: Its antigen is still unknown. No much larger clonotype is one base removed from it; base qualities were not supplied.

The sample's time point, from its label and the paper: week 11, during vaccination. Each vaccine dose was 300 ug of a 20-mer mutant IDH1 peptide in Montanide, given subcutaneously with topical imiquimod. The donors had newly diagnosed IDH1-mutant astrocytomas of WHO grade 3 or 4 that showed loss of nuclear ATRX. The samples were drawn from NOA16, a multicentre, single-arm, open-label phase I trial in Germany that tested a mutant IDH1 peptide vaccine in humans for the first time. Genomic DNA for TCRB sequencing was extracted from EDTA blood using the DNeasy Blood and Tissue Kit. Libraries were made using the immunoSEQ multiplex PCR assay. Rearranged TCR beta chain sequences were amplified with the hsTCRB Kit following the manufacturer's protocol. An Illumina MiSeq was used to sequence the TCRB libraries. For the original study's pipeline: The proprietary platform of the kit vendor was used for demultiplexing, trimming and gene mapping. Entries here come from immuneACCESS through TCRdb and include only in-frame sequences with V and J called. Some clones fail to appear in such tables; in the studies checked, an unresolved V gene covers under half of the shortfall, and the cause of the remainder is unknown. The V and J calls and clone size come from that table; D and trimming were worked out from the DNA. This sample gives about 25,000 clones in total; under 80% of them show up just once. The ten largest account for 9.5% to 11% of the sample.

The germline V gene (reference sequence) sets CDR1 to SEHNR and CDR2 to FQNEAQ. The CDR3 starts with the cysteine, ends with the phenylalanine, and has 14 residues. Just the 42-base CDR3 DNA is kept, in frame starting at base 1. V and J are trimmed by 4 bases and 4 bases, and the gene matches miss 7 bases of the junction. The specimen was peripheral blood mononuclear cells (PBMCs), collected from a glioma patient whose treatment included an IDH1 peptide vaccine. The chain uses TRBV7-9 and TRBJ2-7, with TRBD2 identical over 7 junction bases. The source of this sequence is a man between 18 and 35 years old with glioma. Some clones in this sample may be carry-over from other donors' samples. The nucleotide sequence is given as TGTGCCAGCAGCTCCCCTAGCGGTCTTTACGAGCAGTACTTC. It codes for CASSSPSGLYEQYF.